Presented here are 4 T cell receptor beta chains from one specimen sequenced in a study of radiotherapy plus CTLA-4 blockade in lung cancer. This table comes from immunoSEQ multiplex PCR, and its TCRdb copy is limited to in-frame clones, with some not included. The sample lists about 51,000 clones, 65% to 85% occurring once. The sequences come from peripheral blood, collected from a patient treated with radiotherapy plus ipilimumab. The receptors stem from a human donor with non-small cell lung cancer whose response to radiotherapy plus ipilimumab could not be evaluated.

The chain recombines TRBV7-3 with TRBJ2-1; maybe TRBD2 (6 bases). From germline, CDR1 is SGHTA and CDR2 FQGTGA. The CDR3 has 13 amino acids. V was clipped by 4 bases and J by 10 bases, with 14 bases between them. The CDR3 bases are TGTGCCAGCAGCTCCGCTCGGACTAACGAGCAGTTCTTC. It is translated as CASSSARTNEQFF. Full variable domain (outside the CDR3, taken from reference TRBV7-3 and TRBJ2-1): GAGVSQTPSNKVTEKGKYVELRCDPISGHTALYWYRQSLGQGPEFLIYFQGTGAADDSGLPNDRFFAVRPEGSVSTLKIQRTERGDSAVYLCASSSARTNEQFFGPGTRLTVL.

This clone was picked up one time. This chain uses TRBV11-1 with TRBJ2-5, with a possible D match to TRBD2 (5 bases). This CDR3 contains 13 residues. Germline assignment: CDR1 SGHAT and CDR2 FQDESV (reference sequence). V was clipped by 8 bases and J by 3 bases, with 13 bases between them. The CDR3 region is CASRQWEKETQYF. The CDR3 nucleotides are TGTGCCAGCCGTCAGTGGGAGAAAGAGACCCAGTACTTC.

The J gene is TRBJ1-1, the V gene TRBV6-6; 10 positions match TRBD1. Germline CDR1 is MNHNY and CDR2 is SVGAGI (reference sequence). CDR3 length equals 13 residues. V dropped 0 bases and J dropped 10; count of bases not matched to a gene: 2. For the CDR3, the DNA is TGTGCCAGCAGTTACTCCCGGGACAGGGGAGCTTTCTTT. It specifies CASSYSRDRGAFF.

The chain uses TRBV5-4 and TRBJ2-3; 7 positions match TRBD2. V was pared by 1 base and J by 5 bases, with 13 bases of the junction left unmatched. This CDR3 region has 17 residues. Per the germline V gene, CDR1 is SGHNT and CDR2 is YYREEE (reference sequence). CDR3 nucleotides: TGTGCCAGCAGCTTGATTGGGAGGGCCCGAGGGATAGATACGCAGTATTTT. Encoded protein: CASSLIGRARGIDTQYF.